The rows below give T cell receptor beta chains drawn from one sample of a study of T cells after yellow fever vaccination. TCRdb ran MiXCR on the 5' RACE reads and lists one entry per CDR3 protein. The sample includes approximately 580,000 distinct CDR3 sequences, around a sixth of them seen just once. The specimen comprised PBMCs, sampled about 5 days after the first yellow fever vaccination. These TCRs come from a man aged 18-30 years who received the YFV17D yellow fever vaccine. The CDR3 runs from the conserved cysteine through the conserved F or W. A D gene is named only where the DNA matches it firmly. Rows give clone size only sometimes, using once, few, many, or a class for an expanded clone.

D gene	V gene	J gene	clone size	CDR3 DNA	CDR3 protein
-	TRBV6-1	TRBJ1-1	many	TGTGCCACCGACTCCAAGGAGACCCACACTGAAGCTTTCTTT	CATDSKETHTEAFF
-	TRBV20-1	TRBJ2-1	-	TGCAGTGCTACAGCAGGCGTCTACAATGAGCAGTTCTTC	CSATAGVYNEQFF
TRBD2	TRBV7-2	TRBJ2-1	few	TGTGCCAGCAGCTTCTTTAGCGGGGGTTACAATGAGCAGTTCTTC	CASSFFSGGYNEQFF
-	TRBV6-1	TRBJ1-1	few	TGTGCCAGCAAATTAGCTGGTTCAGGTCAGGAAAACACTGAAGCTTTCTTT	CASKLAGSGQENTEAFF
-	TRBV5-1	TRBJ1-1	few	TGCGCCAGCAGACGGGACCGACGAAACACTGAAGCTTTCTTT	CASRRDRRNTEAFF
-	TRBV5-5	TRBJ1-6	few	TGTGCCAGCAGCTTATTTACAGCAGTCTATAATTCACCCCTCCACTTT	CASSLFTAVYNSPLHF
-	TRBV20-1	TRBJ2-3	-	TGCAGTGCTAATGGACAGTTCCCAGATACGCAGTATTTT	CSANGQFPDTQYF
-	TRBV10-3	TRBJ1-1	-	TGTGCCATCAGTGGCCGGGGGGAGGTTTTCTTT	CAISGRGEVFF
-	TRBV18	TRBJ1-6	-	TGTGCCAGCTCATTATCAGACCAGGGGAGATCACCCCTCCACTTT	CASSLSDQGRSPLHF
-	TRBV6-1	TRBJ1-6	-	TGTGCCAGCAGGACGGACGGCGGCTGGTCACCCCTCCACTTT	CASRTDGGWSPLHF
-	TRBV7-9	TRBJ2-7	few	TGTGCCAGCAATTCGGACATCGGAGAGCAGTACTTC	CASNSDIGEQYF
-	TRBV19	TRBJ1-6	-	TGTGCCAGTAGTATGCGACCATATAATTCACCCCTCCACTTT	CASSMRPYNSPLHF
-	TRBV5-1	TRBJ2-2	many	TGCGCCAGCAGCTTGACACAGGAGACCGGGGAGCTGTTTTTT	CASSLTQETGELFF
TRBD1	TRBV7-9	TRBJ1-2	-	TGTGCCTCTCTGGACAGGTTCCACCGTGGCTACACCTTC	CASLDRFHRGYTF
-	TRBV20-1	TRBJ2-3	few	TGCAGTGCTAGAGGCGGCTCTTCTAGCACAGATACGCAGTATTTT	CSARGGSSSTDTQYF
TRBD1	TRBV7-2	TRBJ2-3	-	TGTGCCAGCAGCTTAGGAGGGGGCACAAATACGCAGTATTTT	CASSLGGGTNTQYF
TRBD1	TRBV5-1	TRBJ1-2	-	TGCGCCAGCAGCTCGGGACAGACTTATGGCTACACCTTC	CASSSGQTYGYTF
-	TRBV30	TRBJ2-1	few	TGTGCCTGGAGTGTAATCGGTCAGGTCCGGAATGAGCAGTTCTTC	CAWSVIGQVRNEQFF
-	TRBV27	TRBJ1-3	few	TGTGCCAGCAGGGACGTTGGCTCTGGAAACACCATATATTTT	CASRDVGSGNTIYF
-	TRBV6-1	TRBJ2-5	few	TGTGCCAGCACCCGTCGGGGGTTCCAAACGGAGACCCAGTACTTC	CASTRRGFQTETQYF
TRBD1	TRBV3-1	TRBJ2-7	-	TGTGCCAGCAGCCACGCATTCGGTGTGACAGGGACATCATCCTACGAGCAGTACTTC	CASSHAFGVTGTSSYEQYF
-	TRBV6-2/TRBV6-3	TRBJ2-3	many	TGTGCCAGCAGTCCCTCTCGGTCCCGATCCCTAGATACGCAGTATTTT	CASSPSRSRSLDTQYF
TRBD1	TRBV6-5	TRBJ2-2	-	TGTGCCAGCAGTTTCGATTTCGGGACAGACCTATACACCGGGGAGCTGTTTTTT	CASSFDFGTDLYTGELFF
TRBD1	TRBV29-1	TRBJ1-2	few	TGCAGCGTTGTTGGACAGGGTGGCTACACCTTC	CSVVGQGGYTF
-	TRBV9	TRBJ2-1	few	TGTGCCAGCAGCCTCCTTTGGGGGCCCCCAGATGAGCAGTTCTTC	CASSLLWGPPDEQFF
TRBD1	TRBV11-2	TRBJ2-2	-	TGTGCCAGCAGTTTCGACAGGGTATCCGGGGAGCTGTTTTTT	CASSFDRVSGELFF
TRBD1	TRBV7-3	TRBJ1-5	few	TGTGCCAGCAGCCCGGGACAGGGATATGGCAATCAGCCCCAGCATTTT	CASSPGQGYGNQPQHF
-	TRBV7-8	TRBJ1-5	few	TGTGCCAGCAGCCCCGGACAGCATCAGCCCCAGCATTTT	CASSPGQHQPQHF
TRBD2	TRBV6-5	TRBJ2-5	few	TGTGCCAGCAGTTACGGGACTAGCGGGGGGGTTCAGGAGACCCAGTACTTC	CASSYGTSGGVQETQYF
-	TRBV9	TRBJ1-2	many	TGTGCCAGCAGCTCGGGGTCGGACTATGGCTACACCTTC	CASSSGSDYGYTF
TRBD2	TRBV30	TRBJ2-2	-	TGTGCCTGGAGGGTAGCGGGGGGGTACGGGGAGCTGTTTTTT	CAWRVAGGYGELFF
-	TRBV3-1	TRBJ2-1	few	TGTGCCAGCAGCCAAGAGGAGAGCTCCTACAATGAGCAGTTCTTC	CASSQEESSYNEQFF
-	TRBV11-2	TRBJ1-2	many	TGTGCCAGCAGCTCGGCCGACAGTGACAACTATGGCTACACCTTC	CASSSADSDNYGYTF
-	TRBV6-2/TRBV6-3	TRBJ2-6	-	TGTGCCAGCATGTGGGGAACTGGGGCCAACGTCCTGACTTTC	CASMWGTGANVLTF
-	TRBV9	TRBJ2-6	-	TGTGCCAGCAGCGTAGCAAGCCCTGGGGCCAACGTCCTGACTTTC	CASSVASPGANVLTF
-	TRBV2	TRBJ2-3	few	TGTGCCAGCAGTGAGCACAGTGGGGGCCCAGATACGCAGTATTTT	CASSEHSGGPDTQYF
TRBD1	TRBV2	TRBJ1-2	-	TGTGCCAGCAGTCCGGGACAGGGGACGGGCTACACCTTC	CASSPGQGTGYTF
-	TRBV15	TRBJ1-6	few	TGTGCCACCAGCGAGGGCGGTAGGCCCAATTCACCCCTCCACTTT	CATSEGGRPNSPLHF